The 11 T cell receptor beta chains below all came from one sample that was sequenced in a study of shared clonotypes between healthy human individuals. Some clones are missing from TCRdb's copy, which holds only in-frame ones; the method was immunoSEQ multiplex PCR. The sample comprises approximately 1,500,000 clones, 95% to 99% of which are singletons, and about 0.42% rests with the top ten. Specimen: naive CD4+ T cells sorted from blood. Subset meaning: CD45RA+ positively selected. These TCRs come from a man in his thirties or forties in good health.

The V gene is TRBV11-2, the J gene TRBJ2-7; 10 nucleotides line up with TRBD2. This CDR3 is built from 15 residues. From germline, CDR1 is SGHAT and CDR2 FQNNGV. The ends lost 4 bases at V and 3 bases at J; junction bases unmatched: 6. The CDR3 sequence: CASSSGSSGSYEQYF. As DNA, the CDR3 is TGTGCCAGCAGCTCCGGCTCTAGCGGGAGCTACGAGCAGTACTTC.

The CDR3 DNA follows: TGCAGCGTTTCCCTCTCTAACTATGGCTACACCTTC. This codes for CSVSLSNYGYTF. The chain couples TRBV29-1 to TRBJ1-2; D is ambiguous. V lost 5 bases and J lost 0, with 7 bases in between. The germline CDR1 and CDR2 sequences are SQVTM and ANQGSEA. The CDR3 covers 12 residues.

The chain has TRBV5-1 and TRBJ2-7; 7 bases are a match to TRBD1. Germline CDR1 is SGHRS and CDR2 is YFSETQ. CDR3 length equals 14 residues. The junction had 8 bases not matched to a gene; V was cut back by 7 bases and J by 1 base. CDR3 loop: CASADRRPSYEQYF. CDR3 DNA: TGCGCCAGCGCGGACAGGCGCCCATCCTACGAGCAGTACTTC.

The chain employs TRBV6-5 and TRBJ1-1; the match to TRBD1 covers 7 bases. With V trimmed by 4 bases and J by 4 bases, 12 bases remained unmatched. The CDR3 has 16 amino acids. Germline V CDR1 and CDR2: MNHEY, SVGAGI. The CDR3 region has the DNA TGTGCCAGCAGTTCACCACAGGGGTATGGGCTCACTGAAGCTTTCTTT. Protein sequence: CASSSPQGYGLTEAFF.

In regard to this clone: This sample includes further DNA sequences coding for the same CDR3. The CDR3 region is CASSLVPTDTQYF. For the CDR3, the DNA is TGCGCCAGCAGCTTGGTACCCACAGATACGCAGTATTTT. This chain uses TRBV5-1 with TRBJ2-3; D unclear. V shed 0 bases and J shed 2 bases, with 4 bases lying between them. Germline CDR1 and CDR2: SGHRS and YFSETQ. CDR3 length: 13 amino acids.

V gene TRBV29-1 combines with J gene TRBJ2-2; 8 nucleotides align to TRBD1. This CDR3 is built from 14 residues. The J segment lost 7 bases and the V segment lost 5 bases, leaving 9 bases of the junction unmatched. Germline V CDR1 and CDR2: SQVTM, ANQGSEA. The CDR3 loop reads CSVRKSQGDGELFF. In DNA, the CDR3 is TGCAGCGTTCGCAAATCACAGGGGGACGGGGAGCTGTTTTTT.

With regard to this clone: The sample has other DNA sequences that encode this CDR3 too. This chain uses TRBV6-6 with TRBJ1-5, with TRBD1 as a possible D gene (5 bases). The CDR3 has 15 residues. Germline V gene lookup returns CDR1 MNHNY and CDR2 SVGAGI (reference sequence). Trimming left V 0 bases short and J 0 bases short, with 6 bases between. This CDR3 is CASSYSGGSNQPQHF. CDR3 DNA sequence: TGTGCCAGCAGTTACTCTGGGGGTAGCAATCAGCCCCAGCATTTT.

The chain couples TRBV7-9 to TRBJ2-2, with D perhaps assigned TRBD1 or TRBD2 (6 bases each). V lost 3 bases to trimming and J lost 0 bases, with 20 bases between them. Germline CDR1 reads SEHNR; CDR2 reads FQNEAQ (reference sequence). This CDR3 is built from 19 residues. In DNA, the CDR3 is TGTGCCAGCAGCTTGCTGAGGGGGGTGACTAGAACGAACACCGGGGAGCTGTTTTTT. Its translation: CASSLLRGVTRTNTGELFF.

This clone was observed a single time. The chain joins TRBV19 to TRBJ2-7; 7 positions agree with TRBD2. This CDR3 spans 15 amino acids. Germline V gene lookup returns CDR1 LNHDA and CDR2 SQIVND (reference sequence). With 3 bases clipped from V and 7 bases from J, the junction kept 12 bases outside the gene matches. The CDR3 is CASSMSAGEGWEQYF. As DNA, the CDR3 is TGTGCCAGTAGTATGTCGGCGGGGGAGGGTTGGGAGCAGTACTTC.

CDR3 amino acids: CASSFGLAGVEFF. The DNA of the CDR3 is TGTGCCAGCAGCTTTGGACTAGCGGGAGTGGAGTTCTTC. This chain links TRBV5-8 with TRBJ2-1; 13 bases are shared with TRBD2. The germline gives CDR1 SGHTS, CDR2 YDEGEE. V was pared by 2 bases and J by 14 bases, with 4 bases of the junction left unmatched. CDR3 size: 13 residues. Based on the CDR3 plus reference TRBV5-8 and TRBJ2-1, the full variable domain is EAGVTQSPTHLIKTRGQQATLRCSPISGHTSVYWYQQALGLGLQFLLWYDEGEERNRGNFPPRFSGRQFPNYSSELNVNALELEDSALYLCASSFGLAGVEFFGPGTRLTVL.

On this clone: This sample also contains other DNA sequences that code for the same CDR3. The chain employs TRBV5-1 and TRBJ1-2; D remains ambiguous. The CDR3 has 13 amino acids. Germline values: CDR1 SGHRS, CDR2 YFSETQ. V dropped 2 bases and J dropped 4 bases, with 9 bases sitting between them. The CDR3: CASSFEVFYGYTF. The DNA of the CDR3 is TGCGCCAGCAGCTTCGAGGTTTTCTATGGCTACACCTTC.